Listed below are T cell receptor beta chains from one sample, sequenced in a study of monozygotic twins with cystic fibrosis. The data were produced by immunoSEQ multiplex PCR, yet TCRdb's version contains in-frame clones alone and is incomplete. The sample carries 30,000 or so clones, around 90% recorded once. The specimen sequenced was blood. These receptors all stem from a girl aged 2-9 years with cystic fibrosis. Each CDR3 is given with its conserved first and last residue. D genes are given only for firm matches. Not every row has a clone size; where given, it reads once, few, many or a size class.

DNA	CDR3	V	J	D	size
TGTGCCAGCAGCCAAATTACGGCGAACACCGGGGAGCTGTTTTTT	CASSQITANTGELFF	TRBV14	TRBJ2-2	NA	NA
TGCGCCAGCAGCCAAGACCGGACAGCAACTAATGAAAAACTGTTTTTT	CASSQDRTATNEKLFF	TRBV4-1	TRBJ1-4	NA	NA
TGTGCCAGCAGCCGGGACGGCTACGAGCAGTACTTC	CASSRDGYEQYF	TRBV5-6	TRBJ2-7	NA	NA
TGTGCCAGCAGCGCCGGAGGGGCCGGAAACACCATATATTTT	CASSAGGAGNTIYF	TRBV13	TRBJ1-3	NA	NA
TGTGCCAGCAGTTTTCATTCCGGGACAACCTATCAGCCCCAGCATTTT	CASSFHSGTTYQPQHF	TRBV28	TRBJ1-5	NA	NA
TGTGCCAGCAGTAACCGGGCCAGGCAGCGCACAGATACGCAGTATTTT	CASSNRARQRTDTQYF	TRBV27	TRBJ2-3	NA	once
TGTGCCAGCAGTTTATTCGGTGCAGATACGCAGTATTTT	CASSLFGADTQYF	TRBV27	TRBJ2-3	NA	few
TGCAGCGTTGAAGATTGGGCTAGCGGGAGATACGAGCAGTACTTC	CSVEDWASGRYEQYF	TRBV29-1	TRBJ2-7	TRBD2	NA
TGTGCCAGCAGCAACGGACACCCCAATGAGCAGTTCTTC	CASSNGHPNEQFF	TRBV11-3	TRBJ2-1	NA	NA
TGTGCCAGCAGCTTAGGCTTAGGCCCGCGGAACGAGCAGTACTTC	CASSLGLGPRNEQYF	TRBV7-9	TRBJ2-7	NA	NA
TGTGCCACCTTTCGGACTAGCGGCTCCTACGAGCAGTACTTC	CATFRTSGSYEQYF	TRBV28	TRBJ2-7	TRBD2	NA
TGTGCCAGCAGTGAACTCGGGAGCTCTGGAAACACCATATATTTT	CASSELGSSGNTIYF	TRBV6-1	TRBJ1-3	NA	few
TGCAGCGTTGAGGGGGCGAACACTGAAGCTTTCTTT	CSVEGANTEAFF	TRBV29-1	TRBJ1-1	NA	once
TGTGCCAGCAGCCTGGACAGGGTGGATACGCAGTATTTT	CASSLDRVDTQYF	TRBV11-1	TRBJ2-3	TRBD1	NA
TGTGCCAGCAGTGACATCAAGGGCCGCTATGGCTACACCTTC	CASSDIKGRYGYTF	TRBV6-4	TRBJ1-2	NA	NA
TGTGCCAGCAGCCCCCGGCTGAACTACGAGCAGTACTTC	CASSPRLNYEQYF	TRBV7-8	TRBJ2-7	NA	once
TGTGCCAGCAGCTTGTATACCTACGAGCAGTACTTC	CASSLYTYEQYF	TRBV5-6	TRBJ2-7	NA	once
TGTGCCAGCAGCTTTTATGCAGGGGACTACTCTGGGGCCAACGTCCTGACTTTC	CASSFYAGDYSGANVLTF	TRBV7-8	TRBJ2-6	NA	NA
TGTGCCAGCGACCGGAGCGAAGTCGGTGAGCAGTTCTTC	CASDRSEVGEQFF	TRBV19	TRBJ2-1	NA	NA
TGTGCCAGCAGTACAGAAGGCTACACTGAAGCTTTCTTT	CASSTEGYTEAFF	TRBV2	TRBJ1-1	NA	NA
TGTGCCAGCAGCCAGCGGGAAAGCTCCTACAATGAGCAGTTCTTC	CASSQRESSYNEQFF	TRBV9	TRBJ2-1	TRBD2	NA
TGTGCCATCAGTGAGTCCGGCAACTACTATGGCTACACCTTC	CAISESGNYYGYTF	TRBV10-3	TRBJ1-2	NA	NA
TGTGCCAGCAGCCAAGATGGGACTCGGGGGGTGATGAACACTGAAGCTTTCTTT	CASSQDGTRGVMNTEAFF	TRBV14	TRBJ1-1	NA	NA
TGCGCCAGCAGCTTGGAGGTAGGGGGACTGGCCTACGAGCAGTACTTC	CASSLEVGGLAYEQYF	TRBV5-1	TRBJ2-7	NA	NA
TGTGCCAGCAGGTATGGGACAGGGCAAGAAGCTTTCTTT	CASRYGTGQEAFF	TRBV27	TRBJ1-1	TRBD1	NA
TGTGCCAGCAGCGTAGAAGCAGGTCTCCCCTACGAGCAGTACTTC	CASSVEAGLPYEQYF	TRBV9	TRBJ2-7	NA	NA
TGTGCCAGTAGTGCCGGGGGCGTCCTCTACAATGAGCAGTTCTTC	CASSAGGVLYNEQFF	TRBV19	TRBJ2-1	NA	NA
TGTGCCAGTAGTATATGGGGGGGCTACAATGAGCAGTTCTTC	CASSIWGGYNEQFF	TRBV19	TRBJ2-1	TRBD2	once
TGTGCCAGCAGCGACAGGGGGGCCTACGAGCAGTACTTC	CASSDRGAYEQYF	TRBV28	TRBJ2-7	TRBD1	NA
TGTGCCAGCAGCTTCAGAGCGGGGGCGGGAAGTTATGGCTACACCTTC	CASSFRAGAGSYGYTF	TRBV7-8	TRBJ1-2	NA	NA
TGCGCCAGCAGCTGGGGGACAGCTGAAGCTTTCTTT	CASSWGTAEAFF	TRBV5-1	TRBJ1-1	TRBD1	NA
TGTGCCAGCAGCTTAGCTAGGGCCACGAACACTGAAGCTTTCTTT	CASSLARATNTEAFF	TRBV7-9	TRBJ1-1	NA	NA
TGTGCCAGCAGCTTAGGACAGGAGAATCGTCACTACGAGCAGTACTTC	CASSLGQENRHYEQYF	TRBV7-9	TRBJ2-7	NA	NA
TGCGCCAGCAGTTGGGGTCGACATGGCTACACCTTC	CASSWGRHGYTF	TRBV10-2	TRBJ1-2	NA	NA
TGTGCCATCGGGGCAATAGGCGGTTCTATTGAAGCTTTCTTT	CAIGAIGGSIEAFF	TRBV10-3	TRBJ1-1	NA	NA
TGCGCCAGCACCACAGCCTACAATGAGCAGTTCTTC	CASTTAYNEQFF	TRBV5-1	TRBJ2-1	NA	NA
TGTGCCAGCACACAGACTAGCACTGAAGCTTTCTTT	CASTQTSTEAFF	TRBV28	TRBJ1-1	NA	NA
TGTGCCAGCAGCCTGACGGGAGGAACTGAAGCTTTCTTT	CASSLTGGTEAFF	TRBV9	TRBJ1-1	NA	NA
TGTGCCAGCAGCGTGGGGACTAGCGGGAGAGGCGTGTGGGAGACCCAGTACTTC	CASSVGTSGRGVWETQYF	TRBV9	TRBJ2-5	TRBD2	once
TGCGCCAGCAGCTTTACAGGGGGAATCTCTGGAAACACCATATATTTT	CASSFTGGISGNTIYF	TRBV5-1	TRBJ1-3	TRBD1	NA
TGTGCCTGGGGTCGGGATCTCTCTGGAAACACCATATATTTT	CAWGRDLSGNTIYF	TRBV30	TRBJ1-3	NA	NA
TGTGCCAGCAGCTTTGGGGGGAAAGCTTTCTTT	CASSFGGKAFF	TRBV7-2	TRBJ1-1	NA	NA
TGTGCCAGCAGTCGACACTGGTCCTACAATGAGCAGTTCTTC	CASSRHWSYNEQFF	TRBV6-5	TRBJ2-1	NA	NA
TGTGCCAGCAGCTGGGACAGGGCGAGCAATCAGCCCCAGCATTTT	CASSWDRASNQPQHF	TRBV7-8	TRBJ1-5	TRBD1	NA
TGTGCCAGCAGCTCTGACTCGGGGGGGACCTACGAGCAGTACTTC	CASSSDSGGTYEQYF	TRBV5-4	TRBJ2-7	TRBD2	once
TGTGCCATCAGTGGAACGTTATCGGCAGCCAGTGAAGCTTTCTTT	CAISGTLSAASEAFF	TRBV10-3	TRBJ1-1	NA	NA
TGCGCCAGCAGCTCCGGACAGGGGCAAGAGACCCAGTACTTC	CASSSGQGQETQYF	TRBV5-1	TRBJ2-5	TRBD1	NA
TGTGCCAGCAGCTTGCTGTCCAGGGGGGCGTCGGACACTGAAGCTTTCTTT	CASSLLSRGASDTEAFF	TRBV5-4	TRBJ1-1	TRBD1	NA
TGCGCCAGCAGCCAAGGGGACACCGTTAATGGCTACACCTTC	CASSQGDTVNGYTF	TRBV4-1	TRBJ1-2	NA	NA
TGTGCCAGCAGCTTAGCCGGTGGCCAGGGGGTCGAAGCTTTCTTT	CASSLAGGQGVEAFF	TRBV7-9	TRBJ1-1	TRBD1	NA
TGCGCCAGCAGCTTGGAGGGGGGTACGGCCAAAAACATTCAGTACTTC	CASSLEGGTAKNIQYF	TRBV5-1	TRBJ2-4	NA	once
TGTGCCAGCAGCCCCCGGCGGGGACGGGGCACAGATACGCAGTATTTT	CASSPRRGRGTDTQYF	TRBV28	TRBJ2-3	NA	NA
TGCAGCGTCTCAACCGGGACTAGCGGTTACAATGAGCAGTTCTTC	CSVSTGTSGYNEQFF	TRBV29-1	TRBJ2-1	TRBD2	NA
TGTGCCAGCAGCCAAGGGTGGCGGGGAGAGACCCAGTACTTC	CASSQGWRGETQYF	TRBV14	TRBJ2-5	NA	NA
TGTGCCAGCAGCTCCCTTGGAGGGCTCAACCATGGCTACACCTTC	CASSSLGGLNHGYTF	TRBV5-6	TRBJ1-2	NA	NA
TGTGCCAGCAGTGATATGACTAGCGGATCCTACAATGAGCAGTTCTTC	CASSDMTSGSYNEQFF	TRBV2	TRBJ2-1	TRBD2	NA